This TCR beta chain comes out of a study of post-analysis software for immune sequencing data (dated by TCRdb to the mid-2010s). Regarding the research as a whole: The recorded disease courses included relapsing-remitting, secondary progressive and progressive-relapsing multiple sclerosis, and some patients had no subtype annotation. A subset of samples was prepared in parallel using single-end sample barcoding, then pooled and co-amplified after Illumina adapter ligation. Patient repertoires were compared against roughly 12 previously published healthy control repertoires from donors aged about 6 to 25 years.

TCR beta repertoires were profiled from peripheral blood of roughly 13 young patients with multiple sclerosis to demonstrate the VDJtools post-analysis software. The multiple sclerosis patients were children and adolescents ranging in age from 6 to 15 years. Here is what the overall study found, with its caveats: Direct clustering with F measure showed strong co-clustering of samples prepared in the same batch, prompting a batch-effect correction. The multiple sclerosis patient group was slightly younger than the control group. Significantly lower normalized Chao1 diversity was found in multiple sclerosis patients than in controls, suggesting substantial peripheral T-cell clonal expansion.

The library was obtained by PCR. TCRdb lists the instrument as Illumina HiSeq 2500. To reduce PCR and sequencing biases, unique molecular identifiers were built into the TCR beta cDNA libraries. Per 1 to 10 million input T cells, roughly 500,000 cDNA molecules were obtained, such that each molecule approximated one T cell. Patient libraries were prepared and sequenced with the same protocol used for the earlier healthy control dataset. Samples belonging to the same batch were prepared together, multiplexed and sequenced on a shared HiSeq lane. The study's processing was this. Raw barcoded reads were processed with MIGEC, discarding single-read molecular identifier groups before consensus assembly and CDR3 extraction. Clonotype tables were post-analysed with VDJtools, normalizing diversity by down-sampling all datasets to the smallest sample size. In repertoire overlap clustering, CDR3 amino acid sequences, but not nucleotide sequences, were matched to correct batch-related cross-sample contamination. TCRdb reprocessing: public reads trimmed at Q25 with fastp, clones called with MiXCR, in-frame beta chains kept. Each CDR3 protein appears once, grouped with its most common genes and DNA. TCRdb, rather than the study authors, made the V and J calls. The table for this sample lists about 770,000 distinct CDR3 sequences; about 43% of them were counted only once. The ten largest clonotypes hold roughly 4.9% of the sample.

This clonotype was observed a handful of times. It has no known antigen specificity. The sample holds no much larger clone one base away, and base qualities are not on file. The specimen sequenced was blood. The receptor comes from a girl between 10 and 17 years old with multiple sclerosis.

The CDR3 sequence is CASNLGHKELALHF. The DNA is as follows: TGTGCCTCGAACCTGGGACATAAAGAGTTAGCCCTCCACTTT. Here the chain combines TRBV6-1 and TRBJ1-6; TRBD1 might be the D gene, on 6 matching bases. CDR1 and CDR2 are read off the germline V gene as MNHNS and SASEGT. The CDR3 numbers 14 residues from cysteine through phenylalanine. The only DNA kept is the CDR3, 42 bases in frame from the first base. A distance of 25 bases separates the germline ends of V and J, which lose 11 bases and 14 bases respectively.